One sample yielded the 18 T cell receptor beta chains listed below, sequenced in a study of OX40 agonist ivuxolimab in advanced cancers. Only in-frame clones appear in the TCRdb table, and some are missing; sequencing was by immunoSEQ multiplex PCR. The sample has 20,000 to 25,000 clones; approximately 80% are singletons. Sequences were derived from CD4+ or CD8+ T cells sorted from blood, sampled in a trial of the OX40 agonist ivuxolimab. The receptors come from an adult with an advanced solid tumor such as melanoma, head and neck, liver or kidney cancer.

This clone was counted once. The chain links TRBV28 to TRBJ2-7; TRBD1 agrees at 7 bases. In germline, CDR1 is MDHEN, CDR2 SYDVKM. There are 15 residues in the CDR3. The V and J ends lost 5 bases and 2 bases, in that order; junction bases with no gene match: 9. The DNA for the CDR3 is TGTGCCAGCAGTAACGGCCTGACAGGGCCCTACGAGCAGTACTTC. It yields the protein CASSNGLTGPYEQYF. Looking up the rest from reference TRBV28 and TRBJ2-7 gives the full variable domain: DVKVTQSSRYLVKRTGEKVFLECVQDMDHENMFWYRQDPGLGLRLIYFSYDVKMKEKGDIPEGYSVSREKKERFSLILESASTNQTSMYLCASSNGLTGPYEQYFGPGTRLTVT.

This clone was detected once. The gene calls are TRBV29-1 and TRBJ2-1; D unresolved. This CDR3 is built from 15 residues. From germline, CDR1 is SQVTM and CDR2 ANQGSEA. Deletions cut 0 bases from V and 8 bases from J, with 17 bases between. For the CDR3, the DNA is TGCAGCGTTGAAGAGGCGGATTGGGTTATTGATGAGCAGTTCTTC. Translating it yields CSVEEADWVIDEQFF.

J is TRBJ2-2 and V is TRBV15, with D perhaps matching TRBD1 (7 bases). V was clipped by 3 bases and J by 5 bases, with 16 bases between them. The CDR3 runs 16 residues. CDR1 and CDR2 from the germline V gene are LNHNV and YYDKDF (reference sequence). In nucleotides, the CDR3 is TGTGCCACCAGCAGGACTCGGGACAGCGGGACCGGGGAGCTGTTTTTT. Translated, it gives CATSRTRDSGTGELFF. Full variable domain (remainder filled in from reference TRBV15 and TRBJ2-2): DAMVIQNPRYQVTQFGKPVTLSCSQTLNHNVMYWYQQKSSQAPKLLFHYYDKDFNNEADTPDNFQSRRPNTSFCFLDIRSPGLGDTAMYLCATSRTRDSGTGELFFGEGSRLTVL.

This chain connects TRBV27 to TRBJ2-6; D may be TRBD1 (6 bases). Trimming pared 8 bases from V and 4 bases from J, leaving 6 bases between. The germline CDR1 and CDR2 sequences are MNHEY and SMNVEV (reference sequence). This CDR3 contains 12 residues. The CDR3 loop reads CASQGGANVLTF. The CDR3 nucleotides are TGTGCCAGCCAGGGGGGGGCCAACGTCCTGACTTTC.

The V and J genes are TRBV2 and TRBJ2-5; 9 positions agree with TRBD1. The ends lost 1 base at V and 5 bases at J; junction bases unmatched: 11. Germline V gene sequence: CDR1 SNHLY, CDR2 FYNNEI. The CDR3 loop spans 17 amino acids. CDR3 amino acids: CASSEGGMGQGMETQYF. The CDR3 region has the DNA TGTGCCAGCAGTGAAGGGGGGATGGGACAGGGTATGGAGACCCAGTACTTC.

The CDR3 bases are TGTGCCTGGAGTGACGCAGCCTACGAGCAGTACTTC. This codes for CAWSDAAYEQYF. This chain joins TRBV30 and TRBJ2-7; the D is unclear. V was trimmed by 1 base and J by 2 bases, leaving 6 bases between them. Germline CDR1 reads GTSNPN; CDR2 reads SVGIG (reference sequence). The CDR3 is 12 residues long.

The J gene is TRBJ2-7, the V gene TRBV5-6; D remains unclear. CDR3 length: 12 amino acids. Trimming stripped 4 bases from V and 2 bases from J, with 7 bases between. Germline V gives CDR1 SGHDT, CDR2 YYEEEE. CDR3 sequence reads: CASSVAAYEQYF. The CDR3 DNA follows: TGTGCCAGCAGCGTAGCCGCCTACGAGCAGTACTTC.

The V gene is TRBV6-5, the J gene TRBJ2-1; D may be TRBD2 (6 bases). Deletions cut 7 bases from V and 0 bases from J, with 10 bases between. Germline values: CDR1 MNHEY, CDR2 SVGAGI. The CDR3 sequence is 14 residues long. The CDR3 spells CASKIAASYNEQFF. CDR3 DNA: TGTGCCAGCAAGATAGCGGCCTCCTACAATGAGCAGTTCTTC.

By sample fraction, this clone is medium-sized. In DNA form, the CDR3 reads TGTGCCAGCAGCGTACCCAGCGGGAGGGCCGGAAATGAGCAGTTCTTC. This sequence encodes CASSVPSGRAGNEQFF. The chain is built from TRBV9 and TRBJ2-1, with 10 nucleotides matching TRBD2. The CDR3 spans 16 residues. J gave up 7 bases and V 1 base, and 8 bases lay outside the gene matches. Germline V gene lookup returns CDR1 SGDLS and CDR2 YYNGEE.

The rearrangement uses TRBV6-1 and TRBJ1-4, with TRBD1 as a possible D gene (6 bases). CDR1 and CDR2 from the germline V gene are MNHNS and SASEGT. Trimming removed 7 bases at V and 8 bases at J, with 17 bases between. The CDR3 consists of 14 residues. The chain's CDR3 is CASNQGGAGEKLFF. CDR3 sequence (DNA): TGTGCCAGCAACCAAGGGGGGGCTGGGGAAAAACTGTTTTTT.

This chain joins TRBV10-3 and TRBJ2-3; TRBD2 matches at 13 bases. The CDR3 totals 15 residues. Germline CDR1 reads ENHRY; CDR2 reads SYGVKD. Trimming cost V 6 bases and J 3 bases; bases outside gene matches: 3. The CDR3 here is CAIRGTSGTTDTQYF. In DNA form, the CDR3 reads TGTGCCATCAGGGGGACTAGCGGGACAACAGATACGCAGTATTTT.

This chain joins TRBV27 and TRBJ1-5; possible D gene TRBD1, 5 bases. Germline CDR1 and CDR2: MNHEY and SMNVEV (reference sequence). V lost 6 bases and J lost 3, with 9 bases in between. The CDR3 consists of 13 residues. In DNA form, the CDR3 reads TGTGCCAGCAGGGGGGGGAACAATCAGCCCCAGCATTTT. This gives the protein CASRGGNNQPQHF.

This clone was seen once. The J gene is TRBJ1-2, the V gene TRBV9, with TRBD1 identical over 8 bases. The CDR3 is 14 amino acids. CDR1 and CDR2 from the germline V gene are SGDLS and YYNGEE. V was pared by 2 bases and J by 5 bases, with 5 bases of the junction left unmatched. CDR3 coding DNA: TGTGCCAGCAGCGTCGATACAGGGGGATATGGCTACACCTTC. It translates to CASSVDTGGYGYTF.

The rearrangement uses TRBV28 and TRBJ1-1; no reliable D call. This CDR3 is 13 amino acids long. With 5 bases removed from V and 4 bases from J, the gap between germline ends came to 11 bases. Germline V gene sequence: CDR1 MDHEN, CDR2 SYDVKM. The CDR3 region is CASSLGAGTEAFF. In DNA form, the CDR3 reads TGTGCCAGCAGTCTTGGCGCGGGCACTGAAGCTTTCTTT.

The rearrangement uses TRBV7-9 and TRBJ2-7; 8 bases match TRBD2. Trimming removed 1 base from V and 0 bases from J; junction bases left unmatched: 5. CDR1 and CDR2 from the germline V gene are SEHNR and FQNEAQ (reference sequence). CDR3 length: 16 residues. The CDR3 loop reads CASSLGRGALSYEQYF. CDR3 nucleotide sequence: TGTGCCAGCAGCTTAGGGCGGGGGGCCCTCTCCTACGAGCAGTACTTC.

The chain employs TRBV5-1 and TRBJ2-7, with 8 positions matching TRBD2. CDR3 length: 15 amino acids. J was trimmed by 2 bases and V by 0 bases; bases with no gene match: 4. CDR1 and CDR2 (germline): SGHRS, YFSETQ. The chain's CDR3 is CASSLVGSGTYEQYF. In DNA, the CDR3 is TGCGCCAGCAGCTTGGTCGGTAGCGGGACCTACGAGCAGTACTTC. Full variable domain (rest looked up from reference TRBV5-1 and TRBJ2-7): KAGVTQTPRYLIKTRGQQVTLSCSPISGHRSVSWYQQTPGQGLQFLFEYFSETQRNKGNFPGRFSGRQFSNSRSEMNVSTLELGDSALYLCASSLVGSGTYEQYFGPGTRLTVT.

The gene calls are TRBV7-9 and TRBJ2-3, with TRBD2 as a possible D gene (6 bases). The V end lost 2 bases, the J end lost 4 bases, and 16 bases lay between the germline ends. From germline, CDR1 is SEHNR and CDR2 FQNEAQ (reference sequence). This CDR3 comprises 16 residues. The CDR3 DNA is TGTGCCAGCAGCTTACCCAAGGGACTGCCCCCAGATACGCAGTATTTT. Protein product: CASSLPKGLPPDTQYF. Combining the CDR3 with reference TRBV7-9 and TRBJ2-3 gives the whole variable domain DTGVSQNPRHKITKRGQNVTFRCDPISEHNRLYWYRQTLGQGPEFLTYFQNEAQLEKSRLLSDRFSAERPKGSFSTLEIQRTEQGDSAMYLCASSLPKGLPPDTQYFGPGTRLTVL.

The chain uses TRBV7-9 and TRBJ2-7; D might be TRBD1 (6 bases). Germline values: CDR1 SEHNR, CDR2 FQNEAQ (reference sequence). This CDR3 has 14 amino acids. V lost 5 bases to trimming and J lost 2 bases, with 13 bases between them. The CDR3 coding sequence is TGTGCCAGCAGCCTCACAGGGATGCCCTACGAGCAGTACTTC. It codes for CASSLTGMPYEQYF. The whole variable domain, filled in from reference TRBV7-9 and TRBJ2-7, reads DTGVSQNPRHKITKRGQNVTFRCDPISEHNRLYWYRQTLGQGPEFLTYFQNEAQLEKSRLLSDRFSAERPKGSFSTLEIQRTEQGDSAMYLCASSLTGMPYEQYFGPGTRLTVT.